The 5 T cell receptor beta chains below come from one sample, sequenced in a study of shared clonotypes between healthy human individuals. Clones were sequenced by immunoSEQ multiplex PCR, and TCRdb holds only the in-frame ones, with some missing. The repertoire has over a million clones, 70% to 80% of them found once; the top ten carry around 0.47%. The sequenced sample was memory CD4+ T cells from PBMCs. Subset of the sample: CD45RA-negative fraction. Receptors originate from a man aged 18 to 30 in good health. Some clones in this sample may be carry-over from other donors' samples.

To note about this clone: Other DNA sequences from this sample encode an identical CDR3 as well. The chain is built from TRBV5-1 and TRBJ1-4, with D maybe TRBD1 (5 bases). With 0 bases removed from V and 8 bases from J, the gap between germline ends came to 11 bases. CDR1 and CDR2 from the germline V gene are SGHRS and YFSETQ. CDR3 length: 14 amino acids. CDR3 sequence reads: CASSLAGEDEKLFF. The CDR3 DNA is TGCGCCAGCAGCTTGGCGGGGGAGGACGAAAAACTGTTTTTT. Looking up the rest from reference TRBV5-1 and TRBJ1-4 gives the full variable domain: KAGVTQTPRYLIKTRGQQVTLSCSPISGHRSVSWYQQTPGQGLQFLFEYFSETQRNKGNFPGRFSGRQFSNSRSEMNVSTLELGDSALYLCASSLAGEDEKLFFGSGTQLSVL.

This chain joins TRBV29-1 and TRBJ1-4, with a weak D call TRBD1 (6 bases). This CDR3 is 14 amino acids long. The V end lost 6 bases, the J end lost 3 bases, and 14 bases lay between the germline ends. Germline CDR1 is SQVTM and CDR2 is ANQGSEA. CDR3 amino acids: CSVTGQGPNEKLFF. CDR3 coding DNA: TGCAGCGTCACAGGGCAGGGGCCTAATGAAAAACTGTTTTTT.

This sequence joins TRBV6-5 and TRBJ2-7; D is unresolved. CDR1 and CDR2 from the germline V gene are MNHEY and SVGAGI. V was trimmed by 4 bases and J by 0 bases, leaving 10 bases between them. The CDR3 extends over 14 amino acids. DNA of the CDR3: TGTGCCAGCAGTTTGGTAGGCCCCTCCTACGAGCAGTACTTC. Amino acid sequence: CASSLVGPSYEQYF.

As for this clone: This may come from a read error, since a much larger clone is one base off. The V call is TRBV21-1, the J call TRBJ1-2. TRBV21-1 is marked as a pseudogene. This CDR3 comprises 12 residues. The CDR3: CASSLQEYGYTF. CDR3 bases: TGTGCCAGCAGCTTGCAGGAGTATGGCTACACCTTC.

The V and J genes are TRBV14 and TRBJ2-6; 7 nucleotides align to TRBD2. CDR1 is SGHDN and CDR2 is FVKESK in the germline V gene. V was clipped by 4 bases and J by 1 base; unmatched bases: 7. The CDR3 loop spans 17 amino acids. CDR3 in DNA: TGTGCCAGCAGCCCCCGGGGACTACAATCTGGGGCCAACGTCCTGACTTTC. Its protein product is CASSPRGLQSGANVLTF. The full variable domain, completed using reference TRBV14 and TRBJ2-6, is EAGVTQFPSHSVIEKGQTVTLRCDPISGHDNLYWYRRVMGKEIKFLLHFVKESKQDESGMPNNRFLAERTGGTYSTLKVQPAELEDSGVYFCASSPRGLQSGANVLTFGAGSRLTVL.